Reported below is one T cell receptor (beta chain). Its target is not known. The sample originates from a study of beta chain features in type 1 diabetes. Study results and limitations: Diminished insertions and augmented deletions at VDJ junctions characterized type 1 diabetes patients. Any role of HLA type in TCRB rearrangement remained unresolved here. There was a moderate but significant shortening of TCRB CDR3s in all four CD4+ subsets of Type 1 diabetes patients.

Expressed TCRB transcripts were sequenced after all isolated RNA was converted to cDNA. The table came from immunoSEQ multiplex PCR; TCRdb's copy has only in-frame clones and leaves some out. Among hundreds of thousands of clones listed, about 32% were seen once. Between the trimmed V and J ends, which lost 0 bases and 7 bases, there was a span of 12 bases. The germline V gene encodes CDR1 GTSNPN and CDR2 SVGIG (reference sequence). The CDR3 has 14 amino acids. The TCR sequence derives from a man younger than 30 in good health. Sequences were obtained from naive CD4+ T cells from blood. The V and J genes are TRBV30 and TRBJ2-2; a possible D gene is TRBD1 (5 bases). CDR3 bases: TGTGCCTGGAGTGTACGACAGATGTTCGGGGAGCTGTTTTTT. Translating it yields CAWSVRQMFGELFF.